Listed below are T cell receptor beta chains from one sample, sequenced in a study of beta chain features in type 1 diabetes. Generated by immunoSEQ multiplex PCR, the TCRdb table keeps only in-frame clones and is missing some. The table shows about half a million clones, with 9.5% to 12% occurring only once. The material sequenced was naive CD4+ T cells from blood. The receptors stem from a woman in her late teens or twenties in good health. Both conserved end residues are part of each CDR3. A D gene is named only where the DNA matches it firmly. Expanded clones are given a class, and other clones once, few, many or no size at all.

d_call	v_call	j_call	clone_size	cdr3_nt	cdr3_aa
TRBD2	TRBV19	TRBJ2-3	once	TGTGCCAGTAGTATGTCTAGCGGGATCCCAGATACGCAGTATTTT	CASSMSSGIPDTQYF
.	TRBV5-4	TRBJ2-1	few	TGTGCCAGCAGCTCGGGACTCTTTGGAGAGCAGTTCTTC	CASSSGLFGEQFF
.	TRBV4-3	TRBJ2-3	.	TGCGCCAGCAGCCAAGTCGGCACAGATACGCAGTATTTT	CASSQVGTDTQYF
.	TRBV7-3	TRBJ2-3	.	TGTGCCAGCAGCTACACGGACTCAGATACGCAGTATTTT	CASSYTDSDTQYF
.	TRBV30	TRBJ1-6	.	TGTGCCACCCGCAGGAACTATAATTCACCCCTCCACTTT	CATRRNYNSPLHF
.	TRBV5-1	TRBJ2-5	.	TGCGCCAGCAGCTTGGGTAGTGGCGAGCAAGAGACCCAGTACTTC	CASSLGSGEQETQYF
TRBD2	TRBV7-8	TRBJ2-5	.	TGTGCCAGCAGCTTAGGGACTAGCGGGGGGTGGGAGACCCAGTACTTC	CASSLGTSGGWETQYF
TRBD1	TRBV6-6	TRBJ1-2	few	TGTGCCAGCAGGATGGACAGGGCGGGCTACACCTTC	CASRMDRAGYTF
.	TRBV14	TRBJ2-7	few	TGTGCCAGCAGCCTTCGAGAAGGCTACGAGCAGTACTTC	CASSLREGYEQYF
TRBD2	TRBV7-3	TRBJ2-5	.	TGTGCCAGCAGCCCCGGACTAGCAGAAGAGACCCAGTACTTC	CASSPGLAEETQYF
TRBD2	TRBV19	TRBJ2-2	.	TGTGCCAGTAGGAGCGGGGACACCGGGGAGCTGTTTTTT	CASRSGDTGELFF
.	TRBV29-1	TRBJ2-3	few	TGCAGCGTTGTACAGGGTGATACGCAGTATTTT	CSVVQGDTQYF
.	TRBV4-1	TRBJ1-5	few	TGCGCCAGCAGCAAGCAGGGGTTGAGCAATCAGCCCCAGCATTTT	CASSKQGLSNQPQHF
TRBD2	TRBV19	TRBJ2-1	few	TGTGCCAGTGTGGGCGGGAGAGTATACAATGAGCAGTTCTTC	CASVGGRVYNEQFF
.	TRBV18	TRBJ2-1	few	TGTGCCAGCTCACCCTCAAGGTACAATGAGCAGTTCTTC	CASSPSRYNEQFF
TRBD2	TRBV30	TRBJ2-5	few	TGTGCCTGGGGGACTAGCGGGAGGACTCGGACCCAGTACTTC	CAWGTSGRTRTQYF
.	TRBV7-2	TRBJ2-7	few	TGTGCCAGCAGCTTTCAGGGTTACTACGAGCAGTACTTC	CASSFQGYYEQYF
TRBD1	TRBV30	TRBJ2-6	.	TGTGCCTGGAGTGGGGACAGCCCCTCTGGGGCCAACGTCCTGACTTTC	CAWSGDSPSGANVLTF
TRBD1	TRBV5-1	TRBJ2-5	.	TGCGCCAGCAGCACCGGACAGGGTGGGGAGACCCAGTACTTC	CASSTGQGGETQYF
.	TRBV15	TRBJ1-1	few	TGTGCCACCAGCAGAGATTGGCGGAGGCGCTACCGGGCGAACACTGAAGCTTTCTTT	CATSRDWRRRYRANTEAFF
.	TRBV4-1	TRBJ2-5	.	TGCGCCAGCAGCCAACCGAGACAGCGCGCGGAGACCCAGTACTTC	CASSQPRQRAETQYF
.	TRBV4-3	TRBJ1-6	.	TGCGCCAGCAGCCCAGGCGGTCTTGGGACACCCCTCCACTTT	CASSPGGLGTPLHF
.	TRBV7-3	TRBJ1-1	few	TGTGCCAGCGCTGGGGCTCTGAACACTGAAGCTTTCTTT	CASAGALNTEAFF
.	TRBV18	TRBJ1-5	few	TGTGCCAGCTCACCATGGCCAGACCATCAGCCCCAGCATTTT	CASSPWPDHQPQHF
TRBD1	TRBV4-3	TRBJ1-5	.	TGCGCCAGCAGCCAAGGTACAGGGGGATATCAGCCCCAGCATTTT	CASSQGTGGYQPQHF
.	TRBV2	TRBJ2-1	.	TGTGCCAGTTCGAGTAGGACCCTAGGCGATGAGCAGTTCTTC	CASSSRTLGDEQFF
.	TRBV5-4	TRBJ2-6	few	TGTGCCAGCACCTTGGGCAGCTCTGGGGCCAACGTCCTGACTTTC	CASTLGSSGANVLTF
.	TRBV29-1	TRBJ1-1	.	TGCAGCGTTGAAGATCGGAACAGGGTGGTTGCTTTCTTT	CSVEDRNRVVAFF
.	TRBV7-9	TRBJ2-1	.	TGTGCCAGCACGGGACTCCTCGGGGTCAATGAGCAGTTCTTC	CASTGLLGVNEQFF
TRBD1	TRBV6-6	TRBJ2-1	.	TGTGCCAGCAGTACCTTACAGGGGTACAATGAGCAGTTCTTC	CASSTLQGYNEQFF
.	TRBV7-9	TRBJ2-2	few	TGTGCCAGCAGCTTAGGCAGACGTCTTGCCGAGGAGCTGTTTTTT	CASSLGRRLAEELFF
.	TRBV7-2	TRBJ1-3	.	TGTGCCAGCAGCCCAGGACCCCTTTCTGGAAACACCATATATTTT	CASSPGPLSGNTIYF
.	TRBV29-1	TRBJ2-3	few	TGCAGCGTCCGCCACAGGATCCTACCAGATACGCAGTATTTT	CSVRHRILPDTQYF
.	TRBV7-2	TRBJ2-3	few	TGTGCCAGCAGCTTGGCACTGCCGTCAGATACGCAGTATTTT	CASSLALPSDTQYF
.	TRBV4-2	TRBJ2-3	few	TGTGCCAGCAGCCAAGAGGGGGGCCAATCAGATACGCAGTATTTT	CASSQEGGQSDTQYF
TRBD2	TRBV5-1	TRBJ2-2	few	TGCGCCAGCAGCGGAGGACTAGAGGTGAACACCGGGGAGCTGTTTTTT	CASSGGLEVNTGELFF
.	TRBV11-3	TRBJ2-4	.	TGTGCCAGCAGCTTAGGGGTATCCGGGTTAAACATTCAGTACTTC	CASSLGVSGLNIQYF
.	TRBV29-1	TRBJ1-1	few	TGCAGCGTTGTGACAGGTGTAGAAGCTTTCTTT	CSVVTGVEAFF
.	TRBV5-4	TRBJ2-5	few	TGTGCCAGCAGCGTAGGCCTCATGGCCCAGTACTTC	CASSVGLMAQYF
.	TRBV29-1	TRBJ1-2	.	TGCAGCGTTGAAGATCAGAACCAAGCTAACTATGGCTACACCTTC	CSVEDQNQANYGYTF
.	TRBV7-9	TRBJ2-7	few	TGTGCCAGCAGCCCCTCCCCGGGCCGGGAGCAGTACTTC	CASSPSPGREQYF
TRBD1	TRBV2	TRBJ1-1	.	TGTGCCAGCGAGGGACAGGGAGGCACTGAAGCTTTCTTT	CASEGQGGTEAFF
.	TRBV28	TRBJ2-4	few	TGTGCCAGCAGTTTACTGGCAGGGGTGAACATTCAGTACTTC	CASSLLAGVNIQYF
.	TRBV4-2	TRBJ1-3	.	TGTGCCAGCAGCCAAGAGGTCAGCTCTGGAAACACCATATATTTT	CASSQEVSSGNTIYF
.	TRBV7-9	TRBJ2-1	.	TGTGCCAGCGCACAGGTAAATGAGCAGTTCTTC	CASAQVNEQFF
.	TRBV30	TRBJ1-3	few	TGTGCCTGGACAGGCGGAGGAAACACCATATATTTT	CAWTGGGNTIYF
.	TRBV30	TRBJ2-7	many	TGTGCCTGGAGTGGGAGGGTTTTAACCTACGAGCAGTACTTC	CAWSGRVLTYEQYF
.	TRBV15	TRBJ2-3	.	TGTGCCACCAGGGTCAGGACTCGAGACACAGATACGCAGTATTTT	CATRVRTRDTDTQYF
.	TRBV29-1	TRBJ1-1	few	TGCAGAGTTCAGGATTTGAACACTGAAGCTTTCTTT	CRVQDLNTEAFF
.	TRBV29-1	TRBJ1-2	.	TGCAGCGTTGAAGGGGGGCATGGCTACACCTTC	CSVEGGHGYTF
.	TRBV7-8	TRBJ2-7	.	TGTGCCAAACTGGTCGGGAGCTCCTACGAGCAGTACTTC	CAKLVGSSYEQYF
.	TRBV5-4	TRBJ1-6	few	TGTGCCAGCAGCCCCGTGGACGGCCTTTCACCCCTCCACTTT	CASSPVDGLSPLHF
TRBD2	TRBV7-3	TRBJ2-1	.	TGTGCCAGCAGCTTACGACTAGCGGGGAACAATGAGCAGTTCTTC	CASSLRLAGNNEQFF
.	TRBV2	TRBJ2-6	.	TGTGCCAGCAAAGAAACTGGGGCCAACGTCCTGACTTTC	CASKETGANVLTF